This TCR beta chain was recorded in a study of blood T cell repertoires in COVID-19. Turning to the study itself: Collection of acute and convalescent COVID-19 samples took place in the United States, Italy and Spain. Sources were T cells, B-cell-depleted T cells, or PBMCs; the material itself was cDNA or gDNA.

V was shortened by 0 bases and J by 7 bases, with 12 bases between the two germline ends. CDR3 length equals 15 residues. Per germline, CDR1 ENHRY and CDR2 SYGVKD. Repertoires were generated with immunoSEQ multiplex PCR, while TCRdb's copy carries only in-frame clones and drops some. The sample has 150,000 to 200,000 clones, roughly 87% seen once. The rearrangement uses TRBV10-3 and TRBJ2-2; D unresolved. The origin of this receptor is a man aged 55-75 years with active or convalescent COVID-19. The sequenced material came from peripheral blood. The CDR3 protein is CAISESQGGDGELFF. The CDR3 DNA reads TGTGCCATCAGTGAGTCCCAAGGCGGAGACGGGGAGCTGTTTTTT.